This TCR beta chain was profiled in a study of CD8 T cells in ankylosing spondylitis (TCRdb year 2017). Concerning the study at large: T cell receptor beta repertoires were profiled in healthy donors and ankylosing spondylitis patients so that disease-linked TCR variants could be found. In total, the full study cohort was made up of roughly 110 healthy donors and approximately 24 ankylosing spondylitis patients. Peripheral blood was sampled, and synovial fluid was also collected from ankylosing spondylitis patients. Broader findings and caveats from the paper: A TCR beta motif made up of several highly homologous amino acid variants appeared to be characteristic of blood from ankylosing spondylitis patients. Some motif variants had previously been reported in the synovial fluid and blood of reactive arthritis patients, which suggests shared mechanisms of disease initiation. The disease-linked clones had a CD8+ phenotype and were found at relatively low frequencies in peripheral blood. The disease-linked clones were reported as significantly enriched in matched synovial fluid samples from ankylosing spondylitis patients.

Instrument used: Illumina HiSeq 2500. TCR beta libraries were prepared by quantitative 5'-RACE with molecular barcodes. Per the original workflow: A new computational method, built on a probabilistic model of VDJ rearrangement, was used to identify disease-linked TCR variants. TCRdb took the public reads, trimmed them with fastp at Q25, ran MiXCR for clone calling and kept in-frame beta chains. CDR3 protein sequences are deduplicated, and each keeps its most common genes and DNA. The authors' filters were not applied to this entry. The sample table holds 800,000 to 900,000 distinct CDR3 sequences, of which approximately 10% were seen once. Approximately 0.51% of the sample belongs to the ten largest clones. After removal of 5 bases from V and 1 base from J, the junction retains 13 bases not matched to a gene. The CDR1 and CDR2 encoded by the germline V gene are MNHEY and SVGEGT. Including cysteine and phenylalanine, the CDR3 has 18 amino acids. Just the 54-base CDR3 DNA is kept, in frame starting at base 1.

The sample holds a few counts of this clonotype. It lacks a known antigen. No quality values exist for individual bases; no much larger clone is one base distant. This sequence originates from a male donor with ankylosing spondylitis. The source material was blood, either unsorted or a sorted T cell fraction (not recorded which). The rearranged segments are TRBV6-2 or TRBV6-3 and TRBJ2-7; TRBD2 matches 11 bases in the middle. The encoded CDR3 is CASSQIAPTSGISYEQYF. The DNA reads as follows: TGTGCCAGCAGTCAGATCGCCCCGACTAGCGGGATTTCCTACGAGCAGTACTTC.